The rows below give T cell receptor beta chains drawn from one sample of a study of blood T cell repertoires in COVID-19. The table came from immunoSEQ multiplex PCR; TCRdb's copy has only in-frame clones and leaves some out. The sample comprises almost 200,000 clones, 85% of which are singletons, and around 0.93% rests with the top ten. Specimen: peripheral blood. The receptors come from a man between 60 and 75 years old with COVID-19, enrolled during active disease. CDR3s include the opening cysteine and the closing phenylalanine or tryptophan. A D gene is named only where the DNA matches it firmly. Size tells how often a clone was seen (once, few, many) or the class of an expanded clone, and some rows leave it out.

. . TRBJ2-3 TRBV9 CASSVEGGRGDTQYF TGTGCCAGCAGCGTAGAGGGTGGGCGAGGGGATACGCAGTATTTT
. . TRBJ1-5 TRBV12-2 CASRPNGTPNQPQHF TGTGCAAGTCGCCCGAACGGGACTCCTAATCAGCCCCAGCATTTT
. . TRBJ2-6 TRBV28 CASSLTSGANVLTF TGTGCCAGCAGTCTAACCTCTGGGGCCAACGTCCTGACTTTC
. . TRBJ2-7 TRBV6-6 CASTDQGYEQYF TGTGCCAGCACCGACCAGGGCTACGAGCAGTACTTC
TRBD1 . TRBJ1-5 TRBV19 CASSRDRASNQPQHF TGTGCCAGTAGCCGGGACAGGGCTAGCAATCAGCCCCAGCATTTT
. . TRBJ1-2 TRBV5-1 CASSLEGSNYGYTF TGCGCCAGCAGCTTGGAAGGGAGTAACTATGGCTACACCTTC
TRBD1 . TRBJ1-1 TRBV29-1 CSVGRQGVSTEAFF TGCAGCGTGGGACGACAGGGGGTGAGCACTGAAGCTTTCTTT
. . TRBJ1-2 TRBV5-4 CASSLIISDNPNYGYTF TGTGCCAGCAGCTTGATTATATCGGACAACCCTAACTATGGCTACACCTTC
. . TRBJ1-4 TRBV12-3/TRBV12-4 CASRPTGNEKLFF TGTGCCAGCAGACCCACAGGGAATGAAAAACTGTTTTTT
. . TRBJ2-5 TRBV3-1/TRBV3-2 CASSPRWGLETQYF TGTGCCAGCAGCCCGCGTTGGGGCCTGGAGACCCAGTACTTC
TRBD1 . TRBJ1-4 TRBV11-2 CASSLGWGTGGDNNEKLFF TGTGCCAGCAGCTTAGGGTGGGGGACAGGGGGCGACAATAATGAAAAACTGTTTTTT
TRBD2 . TRBJ2-5 TRBV6-5 CASSYPRGAQETQYF TGTGCCAGCAGTTACCCGCGGGGGGCCCAAGAGACCCAGTACTTC
. . TRBJ2-7 TRBV10-3 CAITSTGDPVREQYF TGTGCCATCACCTCGACAGGCGACCCCGTTCGGGAGCAGTACTTC
. . TRBJ1-1 TRBV19 CASSAQGGTEAFF TGTGCCAGTAGTGCACAGGGTGGGACTGAAGCTTTCTTT
. . TRBJ1-1 TRBV6-2/TRBV6-3 CASSYEGGGTEAFF TGTGCCAGCAGTTACGAGGGGGGGGGCACTGAAGCTTTCTTT
TRBD1 . TRBJ2-3 TRBV28 CASSVRTGVPDTQYF TGTGCCAGCAGTGTAAGGACAGGGGTTCCAGATACGCAGTATTTT
. once TRBJ2-7 TRBV7-6 CASSVDRGPSYEQYF TGTGCCAGCAGTGTCGACCGAGGGCCATCCTACGAGCAGTACTTC
. once TRBJ2-7 TRBV29-1 CSVEDRGSRPYEQYF TGCAGCGTTGAAGATCGCGGAAGCCGACCCTACGAGCAGTACTTC
TRBD1 . TRBJ1-4 TRBV7-2 CASSSDRGDEKLFF TGTGCCAGCAGCTCCGACAGGGGTGATGAAAAACTGTTTTTT
. . TRBJ2-3 TRBV29-1 CSVGPGADTQYF TGCAGCGTTGGCCCAGGGGCAGATACGCAGTATTTT
TRBD1 . TRBJ2-5 TRBV28 CASSFWGQGQETQYF TGTGCCAGCAGTTTTTGGGGACAGGGGCAAGAGACCCAGTACTTC
TRBD1 once TRBJ1-6 TRBV30 CAWTTGGPLHF TGTGCCTGGACGACAGGGGGACCCCTCCACTTT
. . TRBJ2-2 TRBV5-1 CASSLRANTGELFF TGCGCCAGCAGCCTTAGAGCGAACACCGGGGAGCTGTTTTTT
TRBD1 . TRBJ2-1 TRBV10-3 CAISGDRGGSSYNEQFF TGTGCCATCAGTGGGGACAGGGGGGGGAGCTCCTACAATGAGCAGTTCTTC
. . TRBJ1-2 TRBV27 CASSLSLQTTLVGYTF TGTGCCAGCAGTTTATCCCTTCAGACAACCCTGGTCGGCTACACCTTC
TRBD1 . TRBJ2-7 TRBV30 CAWNGQGGNEQYF TGTGCCTGGAACGGACAGGGTGGAAACGAGCAGTACTTC
. . TRBJ2-2 TRBV18 CASSPATKANTGELFF TGTGCCAGCTCGCCCGCGACAAAAGCGAACACCGGGGAGCTGTTTTTT
TRBD1 . TRBJ1-5 TRBV6-2/TRBV6-3 CASSYLGTDNQPQHF TGTGCCAGCAGTTACCTAGGGACAGATAATCAGCCCCAGCATTTT
. few TRBJ2-3 TRBV9 CASSVAPSRGKGDTQYF TGTGCCAGCAGCGTAGCTCCTAGCAGAGGAAAAGGGGATACGCAGTATTTT
TRBD2 once TRBJ2-7 TRBV2 CASMSGTRGIEQYF TGTGCCAGCATGTCTGGGACGCGGGGGATCGAGCAGTACTTC
TRBD2 . TRBJ2-7 TRBV6-1 CASSDSSWGGSPYEQYF TGTGCCAGCAGTGATTCCTCCTGGGGGGGATCCCCGTACGAGCAGTACTTC
TRBD1 . TRBJ1-5 TRBV2 CASTAQGAFIQPQHF TGTGCCAGCACCGCACAGGGGGCTTTTATTCAGCCCCAGCATTTT
. . TRBJ1-6 TRBV27 CASRKEGYNSPLHF TGTGCCAGCAGGAAGGAGGGGTATAATTCACCCCTCCACTTT
TRBD2 . TRBJ2-3 TRBV30 CAWRREASTDTQYF TGTGCCTGGAGGCGGGAGGCGAGCACAGATACGCAGTATTTT
TRBD2 . TRBJ2-4 TRBV24-1 CATSGASGSDVAKNIQYF TGTGCCACCAGTGGGGCTAGCGGGTCCGATGTAGCCAAAAACATTCAGTACTTC
TRBD1 . TRBJ1-2 TRBV7-9 CASSLGGQPYGYTF TGTGCCAGCAGCTTAGGGGGACAGCCCTATGGCTACACCTTC
TRBD2 . TRBJ2-5 TRBV6-5 CASRPWGRGEETQYF TGTGCCAGCAGACCCTGGGGGAGGGGAGAGGAGACCCAGTACTTC
TRBD1 . TRBJ1-6 TRBV7-2 CASNRQGESPLHF TGTGCCAGCAACAGACAGGGGGAGTCACCCCTCCACTTT
. . TRBJ2-2 TRBV5-8 CASSYDNGELFF TGTGCCAGCAGCTACGACAACGGGGAGCTGTTTTTT
TRBD1 . TRBJ2-7 TRBV5-1 CASSLGEGAREQYF TGCGCCAGCAGCTTGGGTGAGGGGGCGAGGGAGCAGTACTTC
TRBD1 . TRBJ1-2 TRBV7-6 CASSADDREGVLDYGYTF TGTGCCAGCAGCGCCGATGACAGGGAAGGAGTCTTAGACTATGGCTACACCTTC
TRBD1 . TRBJ1-1 TRBV20-1 CSASRATGAQLPEAFF TGCAGTGCTAGTCGCGCGACAGGGGCTCAACTACCTGAAGCTTTCTTT
TRBD1 . TRBJ1-5 TRBV3-1/TRBV3-2 CASSHSTRGNQPQHF TGTGCCAGCAGCCACTCAACCAGGGGGAATCAGCCCCAGCATTTT
TRBD1 . TRBJ1-4 TRBV5-4 CASSPGQEGEKLFF TGTGCCAGCAGCCCCGGACAGGAGGGAGAAAAACTGTTTTTT
. . TRBJ2-7 TRBV5-1 CASSITPGWHEQYF TGCGCCAGCAGCATCACGCCGGGATGGCACGAGCAGTACTTC
. once TRBJ1-2 TRBV14 CASSRDTQGYGYTF TGTGCCAGCAGCCGGGACACCCAGGGTTATGGCTACACCTTC
TRBD2 . TRBJ2-5 TRBV9 CASSDGLAGGRDETQYF TGTGCCAGCAGCGACGGACTAGCGGGAGGGCGTGACGAGACCCAGTACTTC
. . TRBJ1-1 TRBV5-5 CASSLGGGNMNTEAFF TGTGCCAGCAGCTTAGGCGGGGGAAACATGAACACTGAAGCTTTCTTT
TRBD1 . TRBJ1-1 TRBV4-1 CASSQPVRGLSTEAFF TGCGCCAGCAGCCAACCAGTGAGGGGGCTGAGCACTGAAGCTTTCTTT
TRBD1 once TRBJ1-2 TRBV28 CASRRTGGGDGYTF TGTGCCAGCAGAAGGACAGGGGGAGGAGATGGCTACACCTTC
TRBD2 once TRBJ2-1 TRBV19 CASSMLAGVNEQFF TGTGCCAGTAGTATGCTAGCGGGAGTAAATGAGCAGTTCTTC
TRBD1 . TRBJ1-6 TRBV7-9 CASSLAQGDNSPLHF TGTGCCAGCAGCTTAGCACAGGGGGATAATTCACCCCTCCACTTT
. . TRBJ2-1 TRBV14 CASSQASTYNEQFF TGTGCCAGCAGCCAAGCCTCTACTTACAATGAGCAGTTCTTC
. . TRBJ1-1 TRBV29-1 CSVDRMNTEAFF TGCAGCGTTGACAGGATGAACACTGAAGCTTTCTTT
. . TRBJ1-1 TRBV30 CACPRTGVNTEAFF TGTGCCTGCCCCCGGACGGGGGTGAACACTGAAGCTTTCTTT